This TCR beta chain comes out of a study of blood T cell repertoires in COVID-19. On the study more broadly: The origin of the acute and convalescent COVID-19 samples was the United States, Italy and Spain.

CDR3 length equals 13 residues. V lost 1 base, J lost 3 bases, and 10 bases lay in between. Germline assignment: CDR1 GTSNPN and CDR2 SVGIG (reference sequence). Generated by immunoSEQ multiplex PCR, the TCRdb table keeps only in-frame clones and is missing some. The sample consists of about 310,000 clones, roughly 90% of them appearing once. The TCR originated in a woman aged 18-29 years with acute COVID-19. The rearrangement links TRBV30 to TRBJ2-7, with a tentative D call TRBD2 (6 bases). Sequencing was performed on PBMCs or T cells enriched from blood (not recorded which). CDR3 DNA sequence: TGTGCCTGGAGTGGCCTAGCGCTCTACGAGCAGTACTTC. It is translated as CAWSGLALYEQYF.